The clone carrying this T cell receptor (beta chain) showed up many times. Its matching antigen is unknown. RNA transcripts gave rise to amplified TCR beta CDR3 regions. TCR CDR3 regions were first amplified by RT-PCR with HTBI primers. TCRdb reanalysed the multiplex PCR reads using MiXCR and keeps one entry per CDR3 protein. The profile shows roughly 380,000 distinct CDR3 sequences, 14% of them singletons. Researchers barred patients who had uncontrolled infection, other autoimmune disease, pregnancy or lactation. The data were obtained in a study of T cells in Graves' hyperthyroidism and ophthalmopathy. General observations from the study: Within blood appeared most thyroid clonotypes that had expanded above 0.001.

Sequences were obtained from blood. The receptor was derived from a woman aged 55-69 years with Graves' hyperthyroidism.

The CDR3 loop reads CASSSTYRGNTEAFF. DNA for the CDR3: TGTGCCAGCTCATCTACCTACAGGGGGAACACTGAAGCTTTCTTT. The chain employs TRBV18 and TRBJ1-1; TRBD1 matches 7 bases. The ends lost 5 bases at V and 1 base at J; junction bases unmatched: 7. The germline CDR1 and CDR2 sequences are KGHSH and LQKENI. The CDR3 has 15 amino acids.